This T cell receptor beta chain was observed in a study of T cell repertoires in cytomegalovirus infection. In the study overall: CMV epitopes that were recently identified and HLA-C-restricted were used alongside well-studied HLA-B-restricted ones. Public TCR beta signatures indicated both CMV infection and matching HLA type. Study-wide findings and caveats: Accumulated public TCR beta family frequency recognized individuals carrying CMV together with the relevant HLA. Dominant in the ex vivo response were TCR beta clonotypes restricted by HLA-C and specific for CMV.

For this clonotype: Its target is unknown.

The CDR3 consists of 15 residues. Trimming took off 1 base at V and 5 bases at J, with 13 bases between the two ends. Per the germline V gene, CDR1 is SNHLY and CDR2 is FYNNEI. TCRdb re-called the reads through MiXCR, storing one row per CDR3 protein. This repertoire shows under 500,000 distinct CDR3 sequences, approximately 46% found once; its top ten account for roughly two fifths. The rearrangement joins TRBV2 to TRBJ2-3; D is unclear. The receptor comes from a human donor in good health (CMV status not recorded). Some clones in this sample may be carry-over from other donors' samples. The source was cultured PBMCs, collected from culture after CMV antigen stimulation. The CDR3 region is CASSEDKGGIDTQYF. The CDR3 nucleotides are TGTGCCAGCAGTGAAGATAAAGGCGGAATAGATACGCAGTATTTT.